These 19 T cell receptor beta chains were all obtained from the same sample, sequenced in a study of blood T cell repertoires in COVID-19. Clones were sequenced by immunoSEQ multiplex PCR, and TCRdb holds only the in-frame ones, with some missing. The sample includes about 270,000 clones, approximately 82% of them seen just once. Sequenced: peripheral blood. The source of these receptors is a woman under 30 with acute or convalescent COVID-19.

The rearrangement joins TRBV7-2 to TRBJ2-3; 7 bases are a match to TRBD1. The CDR3 contains 14 residues. The V and J ends lost 1 base and 7 bases, in that order; junction bases with no gene match: 5. Looked up from germline, CDR1 is SGHTA and CDR2 is FQGNSA. The CDR3 coding sequence is TGTGCCAGCAGCTTAGGCCGGGACAGCAATACGCAGTATTTT. As protein: CASSLGRDSNTQYF.

This chain uses TRBV19 with TRBJ2-2; no reliable D call. From germline, CDR1 is LNHDA and CDR2 SQIVND (reference sequence). The CDR3 sequence is 13 residues long. V was pared by 6 bases and J by 7 bases, with 12 bases between. The CDR3 nucleotides read TGTGCCAGTAGCCCCAGGATCCGCGGGGAGCTGTTTTTT. Residues: CASSPRIRGELFF.

J is TRBJ1-6 and V is TRBV5-6; 7 bases line up with TRBD1. CDR3 length: 13 residues. V shed 4 bases, J shed 12 bases, and the junction held 7 bases outside the gene matches. Germline V lookup: CDR1 SGHDT, CDR2 YYEEEE. The DNA for the CDR3 is TGTGCCAGCAGCCCTGATACAGGGGTACCCCTCCACTTT. Protein: CASSPDTGVPLHF.

The rearrangement uses TRBV3-1 (or the pseudogene TRBV3-2) and TRBJ2-4, with D hard to call. V was trimmed by 0 bases and J by 6 bases, leaving 18 bases between them. Germline V gene lookup returns CDR1 LGHDT and CDR2 YNNKEL (reference sequence). The CDR3 runs to 17 residues. This CDR3 reads CASSQEYMTAGLNIQYF. The CDR3 DNA follows: TGTGCCAGCAGCCAAGAATATATGACGGCAGGTCTAAACATTCAGTACTTC.

This chain uses TRBV5-1 with TRBJ1-2; D perhaps matches TRBD1 (6 bases). Trimming pared 3 bases from V and 8 bases from J, leaving 23 bases between. This CDR3 is 16 amino acids long. Germline V gives CDR1 SGHRS, CDR2 YFSETQ. CDR3 DNA sequence: TGCGCCAGCAGCTCTAACCTACAGGGCGCCGGCGGGGGCTACACCTTC. Its protein is CASSSNLQGAGGGYTF.

The rearrangement uses TRBV18 and TRBJ2-2; D is ambiguous. There are 16 residues in the CDR3. The germline CDR1 and CDR2 sequences are KGHSH and LQKENI. Trimming cost V 1 base and J 0 bases, with 9 bases left between them. CDR3 nucleotides: TGTGCCAGCTCACCACTCCCGGCGGCGAACACCGGGGAGCTGTTTTTT. This translates into CASSPLPAANTGELFF.

The chain uses TRBV5-1 and TRBJ2-1; TRBD2 might be the D (6 bases). CDR1 is SGHRS, CDR2 YFSETQ, per germline. CDR3 length: 15 residues. V was clipped by 1 base and J by 7 bases, with 15 bases between them. This CDR3 is CASSLFGGTWNEQFF. The CDR3 nucleotides are TGCGCCAGCAGCTTGTTTGGCGGGACCTGGAATGAGCAGTTCTTC.

A note on this clone: Its ends do not fully match the called genes, so a read error is possible. This rearrangement joins TRBV7-7 to TRBJ2-1, with TRBD2 matching 11 bases. Germline lookup yields CDR1 SSHAT and CDR2 FNYEAQ (reference sequence). CDR3 size: 20 residues. CDR3 protein: CASSLYSSGRARGSYNEQFF. In DNA form, the CDR3 reads TGTGCTAGCAGCTTATATAGTAGCGGGAGGGCCAGGGGCTCCTACAATGAGCAGTTCTTC.

The V call is TRBV30, the J call TRBJ2-1, with 11 bases fitting TRBD2. The CDR3 covers 17 residues. After removal of 4 bases from V and 0 bases from J, the junction contained 8 bases not matched to a gene. Germline V lookup: CDR1 GTSNPN, CDR2 SVGIG (reference sequence). The CDR3 loop is CAWIPLAGESSYNEQFF. The CDR3 DNA follows: TGTGCCTGGATACCACTAGCGGGAGAGAGCTCCTACAATGAGCAGTTCTTC.

This clone was counted between two and nine times. The V gene is TRBV19, the J gene TRBJ2-1, with 10 bases lining up with TRBD1. With V trimmed by 7 bases and J by 6 bases, 12 bases remained unmatched. The CDR3 has 16 residues. Germline V gene data show CDR1 as LNHDA and CDR2 as SQIVND (reference sequence). The CDR3 is CASTNLGTGAINEQFF. The CDR3, as DNA: TGTGCCAGTACCAACTTAGGGACAGGGGCTATCAATGAGCAGTTCTTC. The whole variable domain, filled in from reference TRBV19 and TRBJ2-1, reads DGGITQSPKYLFRKEGQNVTLSCEQNLNHDAMYWYRQDPGQGLRLIYYSQIVNDFQKGDIAEGYSVSREKKESFPLTVTSAQKNPTAFYLCASTNLGTGAINEQFFGPGTRLTVL.

V is TRBV30 and J is TRBJ2-3, with 10 bases aligning to TRBD2. Germline V gene data show CDR1 as GTSNPN and CDR2 as SVGIG (reference sequence). J lost 6 bases, V lost 3 bases, and 12 bases had no gene match. The CDR3 extends over 16 amino acids. This chain's CDR3 is CAWSGLAGVGLDTQYF. The CDR3 nucleotides are TGTGCCTGGAGCGGTCTAGCGGGAGTGGGGTTGGATACGCAGTATTTT.

The gene calls are TRBV7-6 and TRBJ2-3, with D uncertain. V was pared by 5 bases and J by 2 bases, with 17 bases between. Germline V gene lookup returns CDR1 SGHVS and CDR2 FNYEAQ. The CDR3 has 16 residues. CDR3 amino acids: CASSLRAGLNTDTQYF. As DNA, the CDR3 is TGTGCCAGCAGCCTACGCGCCGGTCTTAACACAGATACGCAGTATTTT.

The V and J genes are TRBV28 and TRBJ2-1, with 8 bases matching TRBD2. V shed 5 bases and J 4 bases; nucleotides not matched to a gene: 7. The germline V gene has CDR1 MDHEN and CDR2 SYDVKM. The CDR3 is 15 amino acids. The CDR3 DNA is TGTGCCAGCAGTCCCGGGCGGGAGGCGTACAATGAGCAGTTCTTC. This codes for CASSPGREAYNEQFF.

The V gene is TRBV27, the J gene TRBJ2-3, with D tentatively TRBD2 (5 bases). The V end was cut by 8 bases, the J end by 1 base, with 16 bases between. Per the germline V gene, CDR1 is MNHEY and CDR2 is SMNVEV (reference sequence). This CDR3 has 15 amino acids. CDR3 residues: CASARVRERTDTQYF. The CDR3 bases are TGTGCCAGCGCTCGCGTACGGGAACGCACAGATACGCAGTATTTT.

For this clone: The sample contains more than one DNA sequence encoding this CDR3. This chain connects TRBV3-1 (or the pseudogene TRBV3-2) to TRBJ1-2, with 7 bases aligning to TRBD1. The CDR3 extends over 13 amino acids. V was pared by 1 base and J by 7 bases, with 3 bases of the junction left unmatched. Germline CDR1 LGHDT, CDR2 YNNKEL (reference sequence). For the CDR3, the DNA is TGTGCCAGCAGCCAAGGACAGGGAGCTGGCTACACCTTC. This codes for CASSQGQGAGYTF.

V is TRBV28 and J is TRBJ1-4; a possible D gene is TRBD1 (6 bases). This CDR3 has 14 residues. The V gene's germline CDR1 is MDHEN and CDR2 SYDVKM. Between the trimmed V and J ends, which lost 8 bases and 2 bases, there was a span of 12 bases. The CDR3 spells CASATGYTNEKLFF. The CDR3 nucleotides read TGTGCCAGCGCCACAGGGTATACTAATGAAAAACTGTTTTTT.

The chain uses TRBV27 and TRBJ2-2; D remains ambiguous. Looked up from germline, CDR1 is MNHEY and CDR2 is SMNVEV (reference sequence). Trimming took off 8 bases at V and 15 bases at J, with 19 bases between the two ends. This CDR3 is 12 amino acids long. This chain's CDR3 is CASGTYRNTLFF. The CDR3 nucleotides read TGTGCCAGCGGCACCTACAGAAACACCTTGTTTTTT.

The chain is built from TRBV29-1 and TRBJ1-4; a weak D match, TRBD1 (5 bases). Trimming took 6 bases from V and 7 from J, leaving 18 bases between them. The CDR3 loop spans 14 amino acids. Per germline, CDR1 SQVTM and CDR2 ANQGSEA. CDR3 sequence (DNA): TGCAGCGTCCCAGCGGGGGTACGGGGTGAAAAACTGTTTTTT. As protein: CSVPAGVRGEKLFF.

By proportion, this clone is large (0.1 to 1%). The V call is TRBV4-1, the J call TRBJ1-1; D perhaps matches TRBD1 (6 bases). From germline, CDR1 is MGHRA and CDR2 YSYEKL. The CDR3 is 16 amino acids. Trimming removed 4 bases from V and 0 bases from J, with 15 bases in between. As DNA, the CDR3 is TGCGCCAGCAGCCTTCTGTGGGACACTCTGAACACTGAAGCTTTCTTT. Protein sequence: CASSLLWDTLNTEAFF.